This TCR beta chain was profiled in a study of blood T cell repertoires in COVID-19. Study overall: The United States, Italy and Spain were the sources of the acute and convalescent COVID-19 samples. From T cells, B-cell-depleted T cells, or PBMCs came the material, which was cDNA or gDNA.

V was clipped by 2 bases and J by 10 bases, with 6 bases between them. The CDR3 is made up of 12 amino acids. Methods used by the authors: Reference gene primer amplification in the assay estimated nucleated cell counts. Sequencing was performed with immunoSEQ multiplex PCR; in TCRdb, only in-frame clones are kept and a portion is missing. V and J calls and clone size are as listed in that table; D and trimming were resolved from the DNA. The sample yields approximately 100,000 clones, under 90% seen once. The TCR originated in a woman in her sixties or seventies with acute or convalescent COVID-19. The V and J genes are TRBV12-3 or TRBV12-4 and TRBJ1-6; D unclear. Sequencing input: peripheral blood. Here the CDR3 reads CASSLFSSPLHF. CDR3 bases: TGTGCCAGCAGTTTATTTTCGTCACCCCTCCACTTT.